This T cell receptor beta chain was identified in a study of T cell repertoires in cytomegalovirus infection. From the reads, TCRdb called clonotypes with MiXCR, one entry per CDR3 protein. The profile covers about 480,000 distinct CDR3 sequences, with about 33% appearing a single time and roughly 17% taken by the ten largest. This clonotype was detected many times. The antigen remains unidentified. The receptor was isolated from a human donor in good health (CMV status not recorded). Some clones in this sample may be carry-over from other donors' samples. This material consisted of cultured PBMCs, taken from culture after CMV antigen stimulation.

The CDR3 DNA reads as TGTGCCAGCAGCTTGGACGCGGGCGAGCAGTACGTC. Amino acids: CASSLDAGEQYV. The chain has TRBV7-2 and TRBJ2-7; possible D gene TRBD2, 5 bases. The CDR3 length is 12 residues. CDR1 and CDR2 (germline): SGHTA, FQGNSA. The germline V and J ends were trimmed by 3 bases and 6 bases, with 9 bases remaining between them.